A single sample is the source of the 28 T cell receptor beta chains below, sequenced in a study of shared clonotypes between healthy human individuals. This table comes from immunoSEQ multiplex PCR, and its TCRdb copy is limited to in-frame clones, with some not included. The repertoire holds roughly 1,000,000 clones, with around three quarters as singletons. The sample taken for sequencing was memory CD4+ T cells from PBMCs. Sample subset: CD45RA-negative fraction. Receptor source: a man between 18 and 29 years old in good health. Some clones in this sample may be carry-over from other donors' samples.

This chain joins TRBV11-2 and TRBJ2-3; 7 bases fit TRBD1. V shed 4 bases, J shed 5 bases, and the junction held 6 bases outside the gene matches. Looked up from germline, CDR1 is SGHAT and CDR2 is FQNNGV. The CDR3 is made up of 14 amino acids. CDR3 in amino acids: CASSYRDREDTQYF. Written as DNA, the CDR3 is TGTGCCAGCAGCTATCGGGACAGAGAAGATACGCAGTATTTT.

The chain carries TRBV5-6 and TRBJ1-2; a possible D gene is TRBD1 (5 bases). The germline V and J ends were trimmed by 3 bases and 7 bases, with 13 bases remaining between them. From germline, CDR1 is SGHDT and CDR2 YYEEEE. The length of the CDR3 is 13 residues. CDR3 nucleotides: TGTGCCAGCAGCTCACGGGGCGGCAGTGGCTACACCTTC. Translated, it gives CASSSRGGSGYTF.

CDR3 nucleotide sequence: TGTGCCAGCAGCCCCCAGGGCGGGGGATGGGACGAGCAGTACTTC. It yields the protein CASSPQGGGWDEQYF. The chain carries TRBV7-3 and TRBJ2-7, with 7 bases fitting TRBD2. The J segment lost 5 bases and the V segment lost 5 bases, leaving 12 bases of the junction unmatched. Per germline, CDR1 SGHTA and CDR2 FQGTGA. There are 15 residues in the CDR3.

The rearrangement joins TRBV19 to TRBJ2-7; D is possibly TRBD1 (7 bases). Per germline, CDR1 LNHDA and CDR2 SQIVND (reference sequence). Trimming pared 10 bases from V and 0 bases from J, leaving 13 bases between. The CDR3 is 13 residues long. CDR3 protein: CATRGDPSYEQYF. The CDR3, as DNA: TGTGCCACCAGGGGGGACCCCTCCTACGAGCAGTACTTC.

J is TRBJ2-1 and V is TRBV5-5, with D unresolved. This CDR3 comprises 16 residues. Trimming took 0 bases from V and 0 from J, leaving 10 bases between them. CDR1 and CDR2 (germline): SGHKS, YYEKEE (reference sequence). CDR3 sequence: CASSLAQVSSYNEQFF. The DNA for the CDR3 is TGTGCCAGCAGCTTGGCCCAAGTTAGCTCCTACAATGAGCAGTTCTTC.

This rearrangement joins TRBV5-1 to TRBJ1-4; TRBD1 agrees at 12 bases. Germline values: CDR1 SGHRS, CDR2 YFSETQ. The ends lost 0 bases at V and 7 bases at J; junction bases unmatched: 7. The CDR3 loop spans 17 amino acids. For the CDR3, the DNA is TGCGCCAGCAGCTTGGCAAGGGGACAGGGGGCTGGTGAAAAACTGTTTTTT. Amino acid sequence: CASSLARGQGAGEKLFF.

As DNA, the CDR3 is TGTGCCTGGATGGGAAGTGAGACCCAGTACTTC. This sequence encodes CAWMGSETQYF. V usage is TRBV30 and J usage is TRBJ2-5, with D hard to call. The CDR3 is 11 residues long. The germline CDR1 and CDR2 sequences are GTSNPN and SVGIG (reference sequence). Trimming cost V 4 bases and J 5 bases, with 8 bases left between them.

The chain uses TRBV19 and TRBJ2-5; 13 nucleotides match TRBD2. V shed 5 bases and J 5 bases; nucleotides not matched to a gene: 5. Germline CDR1 is LNHDA and CDR2 is SQIVND (reference sequence). CDR3 size: 15 residues. The CDR3 DNA sequence: TGTGCCAGTAGTGCCGGACTAGCGGGAGTTGAGACCCAGTACTTC. Its translation is CASSAGLAGVETQYF.

V is TRBV7-2 and J is TRBJ2-5; 7 positions agree with TRBD2. Germline V gene sequence: CDR1 SGHTA, CDR2 FQGNSA. The CDR3 sequence is 13 residues long. V dropped 4 bases and J dropped 5; count of bases not matched to a gene: 4. The CDR3 region is CASSWGGTETQYF. CDR3 sequence (DNA): TGTGCCAGCAGCTGGGGGGGGACGGAGACCCAGTACTTC.

The CDR3: CASSLAGVGETQYF. The CDR3 DNA reads as TGTGCCAGCAGCTTAGCGGGAGTGGGAGAGACCCAGTACTTC. V usage is TRBV7-2 and J usage is TRBJ2-5, with D maybe TRBD2 (5 bases). The germline CDR1 and CDR2 sequences are SGHTA and FQGNSA. With 0 bases removed from V and 4 bases from J, the gap between germline ends came to 9 bases. This CDR3 has 14 amino acids.

The CDR3 DNA is TGTGCCAGCAGCCCAGGACAAGTAATGAACACTGAAGCTTTCTTT. It encodes CASSPGQVMNTEAFF. This chain connects TRBV7-9 to TRBJ1-1; weak D call: TRBD1 (5 bases). Germline values: CDR1 SEHNR, CDR2 FQNEAQ (reference sequence). Trimming removed 5 bases from V and 0 bases from J, with 13 bases in between. This CDR3 region has 15 residues.

The rearrangement links TRBV5-4 to TRBJ2-1, with TRBD1 matching 12 bases. Germline V gene data show CDR1 as SGHNT and CDR2 as YYREEE (reference sequence). There are 14 residues in the CDR3. V lost 6 bases and J lost 6; bases outside the gene matches: 4. The CDR3 sequence: CASIRDRGRNEQFF. The CDR3 DNA is TGTGCCAGCATAAGGGACAGGGGGCGCAATGAGCAGTTCTTC.

The J gene is TRBJ1-4, the V gene TRBV18; D is unresolved. The CDR3 totals 16 residues. The V end lost 5 bases, the J end lost 4 bases, and 17 bases lay between the germline ends. Germline values: CDR1 KGHSH, CDR2 LQKENI. This CDR3 reads CASSSSTVLLNEKLFF. CDR3 nucleotides: TGTGCCAGCTCATCAAGTACAGTGCTCCTTAATGAAAAACTGTTTTTT.

J is TRBJ2-3 and V is TRBV7-9; no clear D. Trimming shortened V by 1 base and J by 0 bases, and 5 bases separated the two germline ends. Germline values: CDR1 SEHNR, CDR2 FQNEAQ (reference sequence). The CDR3 extends over 14 amino acids. The CDR3 spells CASSLGASTDTQYF. The CDR3 bases are TGTGCCAGCAGCTTAGGGGCGAGCACAGATACGCAGTATTTT.

V is TRBV10-3 and J is TRBJ2-7; D is undetermined. This CDR3 is 16 amino acids long. The V and J ends lost 6 bases and 0 bases respectively, with 18 bases between them. The germline V gene encodes CDR1 ENHRY and CDR2 SYGVKD. The CDR3 DNA is TGTGCCATCAGGGATATGGATTATCCGAACTCCTACGAGCAGTACTTC. Its protein is CAIRDMDYPNSYEQYF.

The rearrangement uses TRBV7-8 and TRBJ2-1, with 9 nucleotides matching TRBD2. Germline CDR1 and CDR2: SGHVS and FQNEAQ. The CDR3 consists of 15 residues. V gave up 10 bases and J gave up 4 bases; unmatched junction bases: 11. The CDR3 DNA is TGTGCCACCGTGCGGGAGGGCCGGGGGTACAATGAGCAGTTCTTC. This encodes CATVREGRGYNEQFF. Full variable domain (outside the CDR3, taken from reference TRBV7-8 and TRBJ2-1): GAGVSQSPRYKVAKRGQDVALRCDPISGHVSLFWYQQALGQGPEFLTYFQNEAQLDKSGLPSDRFFAERPEGSVSTLKIQRTQQEDSAVYLCATVREGRGYNEQFFGPGTRLTVL.

V gene TRBV5-1 combines with J gene TRBJ1-6; 7 nucleotides agree with TRBD1. The CDR3 totals 14 residues. Trimming at V came to 0 bases and at J to 10 bases, leaving 4 bases not matched to a gene. Germline values: CDR1 SGHRS, CDR2 YFSETQ. DNA of the CDR3: TGCGCCAGCAGCTTGGTACAGGGGTCCTCACCCCTCCACTTT. Translation: CASSLVQGSSPLHF.

J is TRBJ1-1 and V is TRBV28; no clear D. There are 12 residues in the CDR3. V gave up 3 bases and J gave up 8 bases, with 10 bases separating them. Germline CDR1 reads MDHEN; CDR2 reads SYDVKM. The DNA of the CDR3 is TGTGCCAGCAGTTTTAGGACTTCCGAAGCTTTCTTT. Translated, it gives CASSFRTSEAFF. Supplemented by reference TRBV28 and TRBJ1-1, the full variable domain reads DVKVTQSSRYLVKRTGEKVFLECVQDMDHENMFWYRQDPGLGLRLIYFSYDVKMKEKGDIPEGYSVSREKKERFSLILESASTNQTSMYLCASSFRTSEAFFGQGTRLTVV.

The V and J genes are TRBV6-5 and TRBJ1-3, with D unclear. CDR1 and CDR2 from the germline V gene are MNHEY and SVGAGI. Trimming removed 6 bases at V and 3 bases at J, with 15 bases between. This CDR3 has 15 amino acids. The CDR3 bases are TGTGCCAGCAGCTTTAGGACCGGTCTTGGAAACACCATATATTTT. Translation: CASSFRTGLGNTIYF.

This clone was found a few times. The chain has TRBV2 and TRBJ1-2; 8 bases fit TRBD1. Germline CDR1 SNHLY, CDR2 FYNNEI. V was pared by 6 bases and J by 8 bases, with 8 bases of the junction left unmatched. The CDR3 spans 13 residues. In nucleotides, the CDR3 is TGTGCCAGCAGGGCACAGGGGGACGCGGGCTACACCTTC. It is translated as CASRAQGDAGYTF.

The V and J genes are TRBV5-8 and TRBJ1-5; perhaps TRBD1 as D (6 bases). This CDR3 comprises 14 residues. Between the trimmed V and J ends, which lost 0 bases and 9 bases, there was a span of 13 bases. Germline CDR1 is SGHTS and CDR2 is YDEGEE. The CDR3 region has the DNA TGTGCCAGCAGCTTGGAGGACAGCACGGGGCCCCAGCATTTT. Translation: CASSLEDSTGPQHF.

This chain uses TRBV7-2 with TRBJ2-1, with no clear D. The CDR3 consists of 11 residues. V was pared by 4 bases and J by 7 bases, with 5 bases between. From germline, CDR1 is SGHTA and CDR2 FQGNSA. This CDR3 is CASSSQNEQFF. The CDR3 coding sequence is TGTGCCAGCAGCTCTCAGAATGAGCAGTTCTTC.

The chain recombines TRBV28 with TRBJ1-5, with D hard to call. V lost 6 bases, J lost 6 bases, and 9 bases lay in between. Germline CDR1 and CDR2: MDHEN and SYDVKM. The CDR3 has 12 amino acids. CDR3 sequence reads: CASSLTRQPQHF. The CDR3 nucleotides are TGTGCCAGCAGCCTAACCCGTCAGCCCCAGCATTTT. Combining the CDR3 with reference TRBV28 and TRBJ1-5 gives the whole variable domain DVKVTQSSRYLVKRTGEKVFLECVQDMDHENMFWYRQDPGLGLRLIYFSYDVKMKEKGDIPEGYSVSREKKERFSLILESASTNQTSMYLCASSLTRQPQHFGDGTRLSIL.

The V and J genes are TRBV28 and TRBJ2-3; D gene uncertain. This CDR3 has 15 residues. With 5 bases removed from V and 5 bases from J, the gap between germline ends came to 17 bases. Germline V gene sequence: CDR1 MDHEN, CDR2 SYDVKM. The CDR3 region is CASSGNTGGRDTQYF. The CDR3 DNA sequence: TGTGCCAGCAGTGGGAACACTGGCGGTAGAGATACGCAGTATTTT.

The chain has TRBV5-4 and TRBJ2-5, with a possible D match to TRBD2 (6 bases). This CDR3 has 12 amino acids. The V gene's germline CDR1 is SGHNT and CDR2 YYREEE (reference sequence). The V end was cut by 4 bases, the J end by 7 bases, with 11 bases between. The CDR3 is CASSLDGGTQYF. In DNA, the CDR3 is TGTGCCAGCAGCCTGGACGGGGGGACCCAGTACTTC. Looking up the rest from reference TRBV5-4 and TRBJ2-5 gives the full variable domain: ETGVTQSPTHLIKTRGQQVTLRCSSQSGHNTVSWYQQALGQGPQFIFQYYREEENGRGNFPPRFSGLQFPNYSSELNVNALELDDSALYLCASSLDGGTQYFGPGTRLLVL.

The chain has TRBV2 and TRBJ2-1; 8 bases line up with TRBD2. CDR1 and CDR2 from the germline V gene are SNHLY and FYNNEI. The ends lost 5 bases at V and 1 base at J; junction bases unmatched: 4. The CDR3 covers 15 residues. This CDR3 is CASSYIAGSYNEQFF. The CDR3 DNA is TGTGCCAGCAGTTATATAGCGGGATCCTACAATGAGCAGTTCTTC.

As regards this clone: A junction boundary mismatches the germline segment, possibly from a read error. In the same sample, other DNA sequences code for this CDR3. The J gene is TRBJ1-1, the V gene TRBV5-1; weak D call: TRBD1 (5 bases). The CDR3 extends over 14 amino acids. Germline V gene data show CDR1 as SGHRS and CDR2 as YFSETQ. In DNA form, the CDR3 reads TGCGCCAGCAGCTTGGACAGGCTCAACACTGAGGCTTTCTTT. Its translation is CASSLDRLNTEAFF. The whole variable domain, filled in from reference TRBV5-1 and TRBJ1-1, reads KAGVTQTPRYLIKTRGQQVTLSCSPISGHRSVSWYQQTPGQGLQFLFEYFSETQRNKGNFPGRFSGRQFSNSRSEMNVSTLELGDSALYLCASSLDRLNTEAFFGQGTRLTVV.

This chain connects TRBV15 to TRBJ2-1; 9 bases agree with TRBD2. V was clipped by 8 bases and J by 6 bases; unmatched bases: 8. The CDR3 spans 14 residues. Germline assignment: CDR1 LNHNV and CDR2 YYDKDF (reference sequence). CDR3 sequence reads: CATRNLAGSNEQFF. As DNA, the CDR3 is TGTGCCACCCGCAATCTAGCGGGGTCCAATGAGCAGTTCTTC.